The 30 T cell receptor beta chains below all came from one sample that was sequenced in a study of OX40 agonist ivuxolimab in advanced cancers. Libraries were prepared by immunoSEQ multiplex PCR; TCRdb keeps only in-frame clonotypes and omits some of them. Altogether about 20,000 clones are present, 84% being singletons, with the ten largest covering 44%. Sequencing used CD4+ or CD8+ T cells sorted from blood, obtained in a trial of the OX40 agonist ivuxolimab. The receptors here all came from an adult with an advanced solid tumor such as melanoma, head and neck, liver or kidney cancer.

This sequence joins TRBV5-1 and TRBJ1-1; perhaps TRBD1 as D (5 bases). The V end lost 5 bases, the J end lost 0 bases, and 17 bases lay between the germline ends. The germline V gene encodes CDR1 SGHRS and CDR2 YFSETQ. There are 16 residues in the CDR3. In DNA, the CDR3 is TGCGCCAGCAGATGGGGGTCTACGACCATGAACACTGAAGCTTTCTTT. As protein: CASRWGSTTMNTEAFF.

This chain uses TRBV6-5 with TRBJ2-7, with TRBD1 matching over 7 bases. This CDR3 is 14 amino acids long. After removal of 6 bases from V and 4 bases from J, the junction contained 9 bases not matched to a gene. Looked up from germline, CDR1 is MNHEY and CDR2 is SVGAGI. CDR3 region: CASSQPWDSYEQYF. In nucleotides, the CDR3 is TGTGCCAGCAGCCAACCCTGGGACAGTTACGAGCAGTACTTC.

This clone was observed once. This rearrangement joins TRBV7-9 to TRBJ1-2; 10 bases are shared with TRBD1. J gave up 7 bases and V 4 bases, and 9 bases lay outside the gene matches. Per germline, CDR1 SEHNR and CDR2 FQNEAQ (reference sequence). The CDR3 length is 15 residues. The CDR3 DNA sequence: TGTGCCAGCAGCTCAGCCGGGACAGGGGCCCTTGGCTACACCTTC. It specifies CASSSAGTGALGYTF. The full variable domain, completed using reference TRBV7-9 and TRBJ1-2, is DTGVSQNPRHKITKRGQNVTFRCDPISEHNRLYWYRQTLGQGPEFLTYFQNEAQLEKSRLLSDRFSAERPKGSFSTLEIQRTEQGDSAMYLCASSSAGTGALGYTFGSGTRLTVV.

V is TRBV4-1 and J is TRBJ2-5; D is undetermined. This CDR3 is 15 amino acids long. Between the trimmed V and J ends, which lost 4 bases and 1 base, there was a span of 13 bases. Per germline, CDR1 MGHRA and CDR2 YSYEKL. The CDR3 sequence: CASSLQTGTQETQYF. DNA for the CDR3: TGCGCCAGCAGCCTTCAAACGGGTACCCAAGAGACCCAGTACTTC.

This chain uses TRBV4-1 with TRBJ2-5; no clear D gene. Germline V CDR1 and CDR2: MGHRA, YSYEKL. Trimming left V 0 bases short and J 0 bases short, with 14 bases between. The CDR3 is 17 residues long. DNA for the CDR3: TGCGCCAGCAGCCAAGATCGGTTACAAACGTACCAAGAGACCCAGTACTTC. Translated: CASSQDRLQTYQETQYF.

The chain employs TRBV9 and TRBJ2-3; D ambiguous. Germline V gene data show CDR1 as SGDLS and CDR2 as YYNGEE. V was cut by 4 bases and J by 4 bases, with 13 bases left in between. The CDR3 is 14 amino acids. In DNA, the CDR3 is TGTGCCAGCAGCCCCCGGGCTAGGCCAGATACGCAGTATTTT. It codes for CASSPRARPDTQYF.

V and J are TRBV28 and TRBJ2-3, with D tentatively TRBD1 (6 bases). Germline loops: CDR1 MDHEN, CDR2 SYDVKM. The CDR3 spans 15 residues. Trimming shortened V by 6 bases and J by 4 bases, and 17 bases separated the two germline ends. The DNA for the CDR3 is TGTGCCAGCAGACCAGGGGAGAGCTACGCAGATACGCAGTATTTT. Amino acids: CASRPGESYADTQYF. Full variable domain (remainder filled in from reference TRBV28 and TRBJ2-3): DVKVTQSSRYLVKRTGEKVFLECVQDMDHENMFWYRQDPGLGLRLIYFSYDVKMKEKGDIPEGYSVSREKKERFSLILESASTNQTSMYLCASRPGESYADTQYFGPGTRLTVL.

The V call is TRBV4-3, the J call TRBJ1-4; 8 nucleotides align to TRBD1. V lost 3 bases, J lost 4 bases, and 4 bases stayed unmatched. Germline CDR1 and CDR2: LGHNA and YSLEER. The CDR3 loop spans 15 amino acids. CDR3 in amino acids: CASSHPGQVNEKLFF. The CDR3 coding sequence is TGCGCCAGCAGCCACCCGGGACAGGTTAATGAAAAACTGTTTTTT.

This rearrangement joins TRBV7-3 to TRBJ1-1; 7 bases map to TRBD1. Germline V gene lookup returns CDR1 SGHTA and CDR2 FQGTGA. The CDR3 is 12 amino acids. After removal of 3 bases from V and 8 bases from J, the junction contained 3 bases not matched to a gene. CDR3 residues: CASSLPGQEAFF. Written as DNA, the CDR3 is TGTGCCAGCAGCTTGCCGGGACAGGAAGCTTTCTTT.

The rearrangement uses TRBV5-5 and TRBJ1-1; D not resolved. Germline V gene data show CDR1 as SGHKS and CDR2 as YYEKEE (reference sequence). V lost 2 bases and J 6 bases, leaving 8 bases between the germline ends. The CDR3 length is 12 residues. This CDR3 reads CASSFDLAEAFF. CDR3 in DNA: TGTGCCAGCAGCTTCGACCTGGCTGAAGCTTTCTTT.

This chain joins TRBV10-1 and TRBJ1-2; tentative D call: TRBD1 (6 bases). The CDR3 totals 13 residues. V was clipped by 0 bases and J by 8 bases, with 10 bases between them. Germline lookup yields CDR1 WNHNN and CDR2 SYGVQD (reference sequence). Written as DNA, the CDR3 is TGCGCCAGCAGTGAGTCGACAGGTCGCGGCTACACCTTC. This gives the protein CASSESTGRGYTF.

The V call is TRBV11-1, the J call TRBJ1-5; no clear D gene. This CDR3 region has 15 residues. Germline lookup yields CDR1 SGHAT and CDR2 FQDESV (reference sequence). V was pared by 11 bases and J by 0 bases, with 17 bases between. This CDR3 reads CARLPRGNSNQPQHF. CDR3 nucleotide sequence: TGTGCCCGCCTACCCCGGGGTAATAGCAATCAGCCCCAGCATTTT.

This clone was picked up one time. For the CDR3, the DNA is TGTGCCAGCAGCTTAGGAGGCGGGGGAAACACCATATATTTT. Its translation: CASSLGGGGNTIYF. The chain is built from TRBV7-9 and TRBJ1-3; D is ambiguous. The CDR3 covers 14 residues. Germline V gene lookup returns CDR1 SEHNR and CDR2 FQNEAQ (reference sequence). V lost 1 base and J 4 bases, leaving 8 bases between the germline ends.

The CDR3 here is CASSPGGVTGETQYF. In DNA form, the CDR3 reads TGCGCCAGCAGCCCTGGGGGGGTTACGGGAGAGACCCAGTACTTC. The chain combines TRBV5-1 with TRBJ2-5; 7 bases are a match to TRBD2. CDR3 length: 15 amino acids. The trim removed 4 bases at V and 4 bases at J, leaving 10 bases unmatched. Germline V CDR1 and CDR2: SGHRS, YFSETQ.

The rearrangement uses TRBV19 and TRBJ2-3; unclear D gene. The V gene lost 3 bases and the J gene lost 4 bases, with 5 bases spanning the gap. CDR3 length: 12 residues. Germline assignment: CDR1 LNHDA and CDR2 SQIVND (reference sequence). In nucleotides, the CDR3 is TGTGCCAGTAGTATGTCAGCAGATACGCAGTATTTT. Translated, it gives CASSMSADTQYF.

V is TRBV27 and J is TRBJ2-7; 9 nucleotides match TRBD1. The V gene's germline CDR1 is MNHEY and CDR2 SMNVEV (reference sequence). The CDR3 length is 14 residues. Trimming removed 6 bases from V and 2 bases from J; junction bases left unmatched: 5. The CDR3: CASSTGTGPYEQYF. The CDR3 DNA sequence: TGTGCCAGCAGCACCGGGACAGGGCCCTACGAGCAGTACTTC.

This clone rates as medium-sized. The chain carries TRBV11-2 and TRBJ1-5; no definite D call. Trimming removed 1 base from V and 2 bases from J, with 12 bases in between. The length of the CDR3 is 16 residues. Germline lookup yields CDR1 SGHAT and CDR2 FQNNGV. The CDR3 protein is CASSLVFLGCNQPQHF. The CDR3 nucleotides are TGTGCCAGCAGCTTAGTATTTTTGGGGTGCAATCAGCCCCAGCATTTT.

This rearrangement joins TRBV2 to TRBJ1-3, with 8 bases fitting TRBD1. The CDR3 is 14 amino acids. V was pared by 5 bases and J by 4 bases, with 4 bases of the junction left unmatched. CDR1 is SNHLY, CDR2 FYNNEI, per germline. This CDR3 is CASSRQGSGNTIYF. Written as DNA, the CDR3 is TGTGCCAGCAGTCGACAGGGGTCAGGAAACACCATATATTTT.

This chain uses TRBV11-2 with TRBJ2-1; 9 positions match TRBD2. Germline V lookup: CDR1 SGHAT, CDR2 FQNNGV. The CDR3 has 14 amino acids. The V segment lost 6 bases and the J segment 12 bases; nucleotides outside the gene matches: 12. This CDR3 reads CASSPDSGGSGQFF. The DNA of the CDR3 is TGTGCCAGCAGTCCCGACAGCGGGGGGTCGGGGCAGTTCTTC.

The V gene is TRBV9, the J gene TRBJ1-5, with a weak D call TRBD1 (5 bases). This CDR3 is 14 amino acids long. Germline CDR1 SGDLS, CDR2 YYNGEE. The V end was cut by 0 bases, the J end by 6 bases, with 10 bases between. CDR3 DNA sequence: TGTGCCAGCAGCGTAGGTGGAGGGGTTCAGCCCCAGCATTTT. Protein product: CASSVGGGVQPQHF. Looking up the rest from reference TRBV9 and TRBJ1-5 gives the full variable domain: DSGVTQTPKHLITATGQRVTLRCSPRSGDLSVYWYQQSLDQGLQFLIQYYNGEERAKGNILERFSAQQFPDLHSELNLSSLELGDSALYFCASSVGGGVQPQHFGDGTRLSIL.

V usage is TRBV9 and J usage is TRBJ1-1; TRBD1 might be the D (6 bases). The CDR3 consists of 15 residues. Germline loops: CDR1 SGDLS, CDR2 YYNGEE. The germline V and J ends were trimmed by 0 bases and 3 bases, with 12 bases remaining between them. The CDR3 nucleotides are TGTGCCAGCAGCGTAGTCGGGACAACCTACACTGAAGCTTTCTTT. Encoded protein: CASSVVGTTYTEAFF. The full variable domain, its missing parts supplied by reference TRBV9 and TRBJ1-1, is DSGVTQTPKHLITATGQRVTLRCSPRSGDLSVYWYQQSLDQGLQFLIQYYNGEERAKGNILERFSAQQFPDLHSELNLSSLELGDSALYFCASSVVGTTYTEAFFGQGTRLTVV.

The sample holds a few counts of this clone. The chain has TRBV27 and TRBJ2-2; D is ambiguous. V was trimmed by 2 bases and J by 5 bases, leaving 6 bases between them. This CDR3 is built from 13 residues. Per the germline V gene, CDR1 is MNHEY and CDR2 is SMNVEV (reference sequence). The CDR3 loop is CASSLGTTGELFF. DNA for the CDR3: TGTGCCAGCAGTTTAGGCACTACCGGGGAGCTGTTTTTT.

This clone was counted once. Other DNA sequences within the sample encode an identical CDR3. V gene TRBV19 combines with J gene TRBJ1-1, with D perhaps matching TRBD1 (5 bases). The CDR3 sequence is 15 residues long. Germline values: CDR1 LNHDA, CDR2 SQIVND (reference sequence). V shed 3 bases and J shed 0 bases, with 11 bases lying between them. CDR3 sequence (DNA): TGTGCCAGTAGTATGGGGCAGCTCATGAACACTGAAGCTTTCTTT. It specifies CASSMGQLMNTEAFF.

The J gene is TRBJ1-1, the V gene TRBV5-1; the D is unclear. Trimming removed 0 bases at V and 2 bases at J, with 5 bases between. CDR1 and CDR2 (germline): SGHRS, YFSETQ. This CDR3 has 13 amino acids. The CDR3 region has the DNA TGCGCCAGCAGCTTGGAAGCTAACACTGAAGCTTTCTTT. It translates to CASSLEANTEAFF.

The chain is built from TRBV30 and TRBJ1-1; D gene uncertain. CDR1 GTSNPN and CDR2 SVGIG come from the germline V gene (reference sequence). The CDR3 is 10 amino acids. V was trimmed by 1 base and J by 8 bases, leaving 5 bases between them. CDR3 sequence reads: CAWSGGEAFF. CDR3 nucleotide sequence: TGTGCCTGGAGTGGGGGAGAAGCTTTCTTT.

In DNA, the CDR3 is TGCAGCGTTCTAACAGGGACTAATTCCTACGAGCAGTACTTC. Protein: CSVLTGTNSYEQYF. This rearrangement joins TRBV29-1 to TRBJ2-7; possibly TRBD2 for D (7 bases). V was clipped by 5 bases and J by 1 base, with 15 bases between them. CDR1 and CDR2 from the germline V gene are SQVTM and ANQGSEA. There are 14 residues in the CDR3.

This chain joins TRBV6-1 and TRBJ2-1; D is tentatively TRBD1 or TRBD2 (6 bases each). Deletions cut 8 bases from V and 0 bases from J, with 11 bases between. The CDR3 is 14 amino acids. Germline CDR1 reads MNHNS; CDR2 reads SASEGT. The CDR3 DNA follows: TGTGCCAGCGGGGGGCTTAGCTCCTACAATGAGCAGTTCTTC. Translation gives CASGGLSSYNEQFF.

This chain joins TRBV5-1 and TRBJ2-3; tentative D call: TRBD1 (6 bases). The CDR3 runs to 16 residues. The ends were cut back, 0 bases at V and 9 bases at J, with 20 bases in the middle. Germline V gene data show CDR1 as SGHRS and CDR2 as YFSETQ. CDR3 DNA sequence: TGCGCCAGCAGCTTGGAACCGGGACACCGCTCGAAGACGCAGTATTTT. It is translated as CASSLEPGHRSKTQYF.

The chain employs TRBV7-3 and TRBJ2-3, with 9 bases identical to TRBD2. The CDR3 loop spans 16 amino acids. Germline CDR1 reads SGHTA; CDR2 reads FQGTGA. The J segment lost 6 bases and the V segment lost 0 bases, leaving 7 bases of the junction unmatched. The CDR3 sequence is CASSLTPAGGADTQYF. CDR3 sequence (DNA): TGTGCCAGCAGCTTAACTCCAGCGGGGGGCGCGGATACGCAGTATTTT.

The genes are TRBV5-3 and TRBJ2-7; no reliable D call. TRBV5-3 carries the ORF label, with uncertain function. CDR3 size: 14 residues. Trimming took 0 bases from V and 2 from J, leaving 9 bases between them. The CDR3 DNA follows: TGTGCCAGAAGCTTGGATTTCCAGGCCTACGAGCAGTACTTC. Its protein is CARSLDFQAYEQYF.